This T cell receptor beta chain was obtained from a study of blood T cell repertoires in COVID-19. The assay was immunoSEQ multiplex PCR, and TCRdb's table has in-frame clones only and misses some. The sample contains about 440,000 clones, roughly 88% of which appear only once. Material for sequencing was PBMCs or T cells enriched from blood (not recorded which). The TCR sequence derives from a man younger than 35 who had recovered from COVID-19.

Here the CDR3 DNA reads TGTGCCAGCTGGGCGGGGGATAGCACAGATACGCAGTATTTT. Translation: CASWAGDSTDTQYF. The V call is TRBV6-4, the J call TRBJ2-3, with TRBD2 matching over 7 bases. The CDR3 has 14 amino acids. The V and J ends lost 8 bases and 0 bases, in that order; junction bases with no gene match: 5. Germline CDR1 MRHNA, CDR2 SNTAGT.